This is a list of T cell receptor beta chains from one sample in a study of cytomegalovirus exposure and HLA in healthy donors. Here immunoSEQ multiplex PCR was the method, and the copy in TCRdb shows in-frame clones only, minus some. The table shows 150,000 to 200,000 clones, with over 70% occurring only once. The sequencing sample was made of PBMCs. The receptors here all came from a woman younger than 35 in good health and CMV-seronegative. Each CDR3 is given with its conserved first and last residue. Fields, in order: clone size, V gene, D gene, J gene, CDR3 protein, CDR3 DNA. The D gene is left open where the match is weak. Clone size is stated in some rows and not others, as once, few, many or a class when expanded.

>-|TRBV7-2|TRBD2|TRBJ2-1
CASSSSGGPGDEQFF
TGTGCCAGCAGCTCCAGCGGGGGCCCGGGGGATGAGCAGTTCTTC
>-|TRBV6-4|-|TRBJ2-2
CASSVAPLTGELFF
TGTGCCAGCAGTGTAGCCCCCCTCACCGGGGAGCTGTTTTTT
>-|TRBV4-1|TRBD2|TRBJ2-1
CASSQARRTSAYNEQFF
TGCGCCAGCAGCCAAGCCCGACGGACTAGTGCCTACAATGAGCAGTTCTTC
>-|TRBV6-5|TRBD1|TRBJ1-4
CASRSQGATNEKLFF
TGTGCCAGCAGATCACAGGGGGCAACTAATGAAAAACTGTTTTTT
>-|TRBV28|TRBD2|TRBJ2-7
CASKGGSSYEQYF
TGTGCCAGCAAGGGCGGGAGCTCCTACGAGCAGTACTTC
>-|TRBV27|TRBD1|TRBJ2-3
CASSTGTASTDTQYF
TGTGCCAGCAGTACCGGGACAGCTAGCACAGATACGCAGTATTTT
>-|TRBV19|-|TRBJ1-5
CASSAIGVGQPQHF
TGTGCTAGTAGTGCCATCGGGGTCGGTCAGCCCCAGCATTTT
>-|TRBV6-5|TRBD1|TRBJ1-2
CASRLGTGTNYGYTF
TGTGCCAGCAGATTAGGGACAGGGACAAACTATGGCTACACCTTC
>-|TRBV19|TRBD2|TRBJ2-3
CASSRLADGIGNTQYF
TGTGCCAGTAGCAGACTAGCGGACGGGATCGGCAATACGCAGTATTTT
>-|TRBV13|-|TRBJ2-4
CASSLVTGSKNSQYF
TGTGCCAGCAGCTTAGTGACGGGGTCCAAAAACAGTCAGTACTTC
>once|TRBV11-1|TRBD1|TRBJ2-5
CASSYRDRGETQYF
TGTGCCAGCAGCTACCGGGACAGGGGGGAGACCCAGTACTTC
>once|TRBV15|-|TRBJ1-1
CATSRDMNTEAFF
TGTGCCACCAGTCGGGACATGAACACTGAAGCTTTCTTT
>-|TRBV7-9|TRBD1|TRBJ1-2
CSSSPAGTGRGYTF
TGTTCCAGCAGCCCGGCCGGGACAGGGAGAGGCTACACCTTC
>-|TRBV5-1|-|TRBJ2-7
CASRTGYEQYF
TGCGCCAGCCGAACAGGCTACGAGCAGTACTTC
>-|TRBV19|-|TRBJ1-5
CASRNRRGSRPQHF
TGTGCCAGTAGGAACCGCAGGGGAAGTCGGCCCCAGCATTTT
>-|TRBV6-5|TRBD2|TRBJ2-5
CAGGGIQETQYF
TGTGCCGGGGGGGGGATCCAAGAGACCCAGTACTTC
>-|TRBV28|-|TRBJ2-1
CASSLDGYVEQFF
TGTGCCAGCAGCCTAGACGGCTACGTTGAGCAGTTCTTC
>-|TRBV2|TRBD2|TRBJ2-1
CASSEAGSSGGLRYNEQFF
TGTGCCAGCAGTGAAGCGGGGTCTAGCGGGGGCTTACGCTACAATGAGCAGTTCTTC
>-|TRBV6-1|TRBD1|TRBJ1-2
CASSEARVARGRNYGYTF
TGTGCCAGCAGTGAAGCCAGGGTGGCCAGGGGGCGTAACTATGGCTACACCTTC
>-|TRBV7-9|TRBD1|TRBJ1-2
CASSMPTGRGYTF
TGTGCCAGCAGCATGCCGACAGGGAGGGGCTACACCTTC
>-|TRBV10-3|-|TRBJ2-2
CAISVKTSMTGELFF
TGTGCCATCAGTGTCAAGACAAGTATGACCGGGGAGCTGTTTTTT
>-|TRBV25-1|-|TRBJ2-1
CASQLTGVLYNEQFF
TGTGCCAGCCAACTCACGGGGGTTCTATACAATGAGCAGTTCTTC
>-|TRBV7-2|-|TRBJ1-3
CASSPVAGNSDTIYF
TGTGCCAGCAGCCCCGTGGCGGGAAACTCGGACACCATATATTTT
>-|TRBV4-1|TRBD1|TRBJ2-7
CASSQGGTGVNEQYF
TGCGCCAGCAGCCAAGGCGGGACAGGGGTCAACGAGCAGTACTTC
>-|TRBV10-3|-|TRBJ2-7
CAISEPGSSTDEQYF
TGTGCCATCAGTGAGCCGGGGAGTTCTACTGACGAGCAGTACTTC